A selection of T cell receptor beta chains follows, all from one sample in a study of T cells in Graves' hyperthyroidism and ophthalmopathy. TCRdb independently ran MiXCR on the multiplex PCR reads; one entry per CDR3 protein. Among around 440,000 distinct CDR3 sequences listed, 15% to 18% were seen once. Sequenced sample: blood. The receptor source for this set is a woman aged 18-35 years with Graves' hyperthyroidism. Each CDR3 is given with its conserved first and last residue. Fields, in order: J gene, clone size, D gene, V gene, CDR3 protein, CDR3 DNA. The D gene is left open where the match is weak. Clone size is not always given. Where it is, it says once, few, many or a class for expanded clones.

>TRBJ1-5|many|NA|TRBV3-1
CASSPSGGQPQHF
TGTGCCAGCAGCCCGAGCGGCGGGCAGCCCCAGCATTTT
>TRBJ1-1|many|NA|TRBV6-6
CASSYSLGPEAFF
TGTGCCAGCAGTTACTCGCTCGGACCCGAAGCTTTCTTT
>TRBJ2-1|many|TRBD2|TRBV6-5
CASSYSFSGGAIGNEQFF
TGTGCCAGCAGTTACTCGTTTAGCGGGGGGGCGATTGGGAATGAGCAGTTCTTC
>TRBJ2-7|NA|NA|TRBV20-1
CSAINPLDSRSYEQYF
TGCAGTGCCATTAACCCCTTAGACAGCCGTTCCTACGAGCAGTACTTC
>TRBJ2-2|few|TRBD2|TRBV20-1
CSAPLAGGRTGELFF
TGCAGTGCTCCACTAGCGGGAGGCCGAACCGGGGAGCTGTTTTTT
>TRBJ1-5|many|NA|TRBV2
CASRGRGQPQHF
TGTGCCAGCAGGGGACGAGGACAGCCCCAGCATTTT
>TRBJ2-7|NA|TRBD2|TRBV4-3
CASSQVVGGGPDYEQYF
TGCGCCAGCAGCCAAGTTGTAGGCGGGGGGCCCGACTACGAGCAGTACTTC
>TRBJ2-2|NA|TRBD1|TRBV7-2
CASSRDRAETGELFF
TGTGCCAGCAGCCGTGACAGGGCTGAAACCGGGGAGCTGTTTTTT
>TRBJ2-2|many|TRBD2|TRBV6-1
CASTPLAGGPWTGELFF
TGTGCCAGCACCCCACTAGCGGGAGGGCCCTGGACCGGGGAGCTGTTTTTT
>TRBJ2-1|few|NA|TRBV9
CASSVGSQAPNEQFF
TGTGCCAGCAGCGTAGGATCACAGGCCCCCAATGAGCAGTTCTTC
>TRBJ2-5|many|NA|TRBV7-9
CASSSTRDQETQYF
TGTGCCAGCAGCTCAACCCGTGACCAAGAGACCCAGTACTTC
>TRBJ2-3|NA|TRBD2|TRBV27
CASSPRLAGGPGTDTQYF
TGTGCCAGCAGTCCGCGACTAGCGGGGGGGCCCGGCACAGATACGCAGTATTTT
>TRBJ2-3|NA|NA|TRBV7-9
CASRLTDTQYF
TGTGCCAGCAGATTAACGGATACGCAGTATTTT
>TRBJ2-3|NA|NA|TRBV11-2
CASSLASPNLGDTQYF
TGTGCCAGCAGCTTAGCTAGCCCCAACCTGGGGGATACGCAGTATTTT
>TRBJ1-1|NA|NA|TRBV5-1
CASSPRGTNTEAFF
TGCGCCAGCAGCCCCAGGGGTACGAACACTGAAGCTTTCTTT
>TRBJ2-5|many|TRBD2|TRBV11-2
CASSLVGLAGAIQETQYF
TGTGCCAGCAGCTTAGTGGGACTAGCGGGCGCGATCCAAGAGACCCAGTACTTC
>TRBJ1-2|few|TRBD1|TRBV7-8
CASSTTGFGYTF
TGTGCCAGCAGCACGACAGGGTTTGGCTACACCTTC
>TRBJ1-2|NA|NA|TRBV5-5
CASRYGTPNYGYTF
TGTGCCAGCCGTTATGGGACGCCTAACTATGGCTACACCTTC
>TRBJ1-1|many|NA|TRBV10-3
CAISDFSRGRTEAFF
TGTGCCATCAGTGACTTCTCCAGGGGAAGGACTGAAGCTTTCTTT
>TRBJ1-5|many|NA|TRBV3-1
CASSQGIGGQDQPQHF
TGTGCCAGCAGCCAAGGGATCGGGGGTCAAGATCAGCCCCAGCATTTT
>TRBJ2-1|NA|TRBD2|TRBV7-8
CASSTNPLAGGTNEQFF
TGTGCCAGCAGCACAAACCCCCTAGCGGGAGGGACCAATGAGCAGTTCTTC
>TRBJ1-1|many|NA|TRBV29-1
CSFTSRTVTGWNTEAFF
TGCAGCTTTACAAGTAGGACAGTCACCGGTTGGAACACTGAAGCTTTCTTT
>TRBJ2-7|many|NA|TRBV6-2/TRBV6-3
CASRRHFQSLSSYEQYF
TGTGCCAGCAGAAGACACTTCCAGTCCTTAAGCTCCTACGAGCAGTACTTC
>TRBJ2-1|few|TRBD2|TRBV10-1
CASSDRLAGREQFF
TGCGCCAGCAGTGATCGACTAGCGGGGCGCGAGCAGTTCTTC
>TRBJ2-5|NA|TRBD2|TRBV9
CASSVAPGGPMETQYF
TGTGCCAGCAGCGTAGCGCCGGGAGGGCCCATGGAGACCCAGTACTTC
>TRBJ2-1|many|TRBD1|TRBV7-9
CASRQTGGAGDEQFF
TGTGCCAGCAGACAAACAGGGGGCGCAGGAGATGAGCAGTTCTTC
>TRBJ2-3|NA|NA|TRBV6-2/TRBV6-3
CASRIQGSTDTQYF
TGTGCCAGCAGGATACAGGGTTCCACAGATACGCAGTATTTT
>TRBJ2-2|NA|NA|TRBV10-3
CAISEHEGRDTGELFF
TGTGCCATCAGTGAACACGAGGGGCGCGACACCGGGGAGCTGTTTTTT
>TRBJ2-5|many|NA|TRBV5-5
CASSWGTEETQYF
TGTGCCAGCAGCTGGGGGACGGAAGAGACCCAGTACTTC
>TRBJ1-3|many|NA|TRBV11-2
CASSLVPDLGNTIYF
TGTGCCAGCAGCTTAGTTCCGGACCTCGGAAACACCATATATTTT
>TRBJ2-3|many|NA|TRBV3-1
CASSPGRDTQYF
TGTGCCAGCAGTCCCGGACGGGATACGCAGTATTTT
>TRBJ1-4|many|TRBD1|TRBV14
CASSQRKTGTATITNEKLFF
TGTGCCAGCAGCCAACGAAAGACCGGGACAGCTACTATAACTAATGAAAAACTGTTTTTT
>TRBJ1-2|many|TRBD1|TRBV12-3/TRBV12-4
CASSLFEGQGGGYTF
TGTGCCAGCAGTCTTTTTGAGGGACAGGGGGGTGGCTACACCTTC
>TRBJ2-3|few|TRBD2|TRBV6-1
CASMGGVVPRTDTQYF
TGTGCCAGCATGGGGGGGGTTGTGCCTCGCACAGATACGCAGTATTTT
>TRBJ1-2|NA|NA|TRBV9
CASSAQSNYGYTF
TGTGCCAGCAGCGCACAGTCTAACTATGGCTACACCTTC
>TRBJ2-5|many|NA|TRBV20-1
CSAPPGGIETQYF
TGCAGTGCTCCGCCAGGGGGGATCGAGACCCAGTACTTC
>TRBJ2-6|NA|NA|TRBV20-1
CSARAGTTSGANVLTF
TGCAGTGCTAGAGCAGGGACAACTTCTGGGGCCAACGTCCTGACTTTC
>TRBJ2-4|NA|TRBD2|TRBV20-1
CCALGQREGLSDIQYF
TGCTGTGCCCTAGGCCAGCGGGAGGGCCTATCGGACATTCAGTACTTC
>TRBJ1-4|many|NA|TRBV2
CASNEHPGPGRIGTNEKLFF
TGTGCCAGCAATGAACATCCAGGGCCGGGGAGGATTGGGACTAATGAAAAACTGTTTTTT
>TRBJ1-1|many|NA|TRBV3-1
CASSHPTGFTEAFF
TGTGCCAGCAGCCATCCCACAGGGTTCACTGAAGCTTTCTTT